This T cell receptor (beta chain) was sequenced in a study of cytomegalovirus exposure and HLA in healthy donors. Whole-study findings and limits: In a later analysis, TCR beta V- and J-gene trimming showed a link to a missense DCLRE1C variant. Rare TCR sequences dominated, though some public TCRs recurred in many donors. TCR beta V segments were, for the most part, productive about 87% or about 30% of the time in an earlier analysis.

The ends lost 3 bases at V and 10 bases at J; junction bases unmatched: 4. This CDR3 is 14 amino acids long. The germline CDR1 and CDR2 sequences are SGHRS and YFSETQ. As concerns this clone: Antigen: not known.

The PCR was carried out with 60 Vbeta primers and 13 Jbeta primers. The repertoire was sequenced with immunoSEQ multiplex PCR; TCRdb's copy has only in-frame clones and lacks some. In the table there are roughly 89,000 clones, approximately 64% of which are singletons. The sample was PBMCs. This chain joins TRBV5-1 and TRBJ2-1; the match to TRBD2 covers 13 bases. This sequence was found in a woman aged 50 to 65 in good health and CMV-seropositive. CDR3 sequence (DNA): TGCGCCAGCAGCTCGACTAGCGGGGGGAGAGAGCAGTTCTTC. Amino acid sequence: CASSSTSGGREQFF.